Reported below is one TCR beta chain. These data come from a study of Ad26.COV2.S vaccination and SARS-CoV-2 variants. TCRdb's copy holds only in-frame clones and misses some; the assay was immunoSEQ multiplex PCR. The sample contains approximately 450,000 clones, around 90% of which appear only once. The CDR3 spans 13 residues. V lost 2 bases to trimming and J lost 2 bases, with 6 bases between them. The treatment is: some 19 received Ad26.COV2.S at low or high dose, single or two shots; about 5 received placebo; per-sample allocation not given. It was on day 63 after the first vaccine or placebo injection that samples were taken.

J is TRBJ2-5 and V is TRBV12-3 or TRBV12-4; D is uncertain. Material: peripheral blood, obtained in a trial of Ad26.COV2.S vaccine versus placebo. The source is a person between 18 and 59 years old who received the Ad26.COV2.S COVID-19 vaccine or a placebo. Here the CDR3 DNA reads TGTGCCAGCAGTTTATTCGGGCAAGAGACCCAGTACTTC. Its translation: CASSLFGQETQYF.